This passage covers 16 T cell receptor beta chains from one sample sequenced in a study of PD-1 blockade in classical Hodgkin lymphoma. Assay: immunoSEQ multiplex PCR; the TCRdb copy retains only in-frame clones and omits some. The repertoire holds fewer than 55,000 clones, about 88% seen once, with about a tenth in the top ten. All patients relapsed after autologous stem cell transplantation, and brentuximab vedotin exposure varied. The sequencing here drew on peripheral blood mononuclear cells (PBMCs), taken at baseline. These TCRs come from a human donor with classical Hodgkin lymphoma.

This rearrangement joins TRBV9 to TRBJ2-1; TRBD2 aligns across 7 bases. The CDR3 loop spans 17 amino acids. Per the germline V gene, CDR1 is SGDLS and CDR2 is YYNGEE. The junction had 19 bases not matched to a gene; V was cut back by 4 bases and J by 9 bases. CDR3 nucleotide sequence: TGTGCCAGCAGCCAAATAGCGGGCACGGGTGGAACCACTGAGCAGTTCTTC. This sequence encodes CASSQIAGTGGTTEQFF.

This clone has just one count. The rearrangement links TRBV7-3 to TRBJ1-1; D ambiguous. Trimming pared 4 bases from V and 6 bases from J, leaving 12 bases between. The CDR3 is 13 residues long. Germline V CDR1 and CDR2: SGHTA, FQGTGA. DNA for the CDR3: TGTGCCAGCAGCTCGAACGGTAAGGCTGAAGCTTTCTTT. It yields the protein CASSSNGKAEAFF.

The CDR3 here is CASSYQTGFTGELFF. The CDR3 DNA reads as TGTGCCAGCAGCTACCAAACAGGGTTCACCGGGGAGCTGTTTTTT. This chain uses TRBV7-8 with TRBJ2-2, with a possible D match to TRBD1 (6 bases). Looked up from germline, CDR1 is SGHVS and CDR2 is FQNEAQ. This CDR3 comprises 15 residues. The V end was cut by 4 bases, the J end by 4 bases, with 13 bases between.

The chain couples TRBV2 to TRBJ2-3; 8 positions agree with TRBD2. V trimming: 4 bases; J trimming: 4 bases; junction bases outside the gene matches: 1. The CDR3 runs 13 residues. The germline CDR1 and CDR2 sequences are SNHLY and FYNNEI. CDR3 nucleotides: TGTGCCAGCAGTGCAGCGGGAGCAGATACGCAGTATTTT. Its protein product is CASSAAGADTQYF. Combining the CDR3 with reference TRBV2 and TRBJ2-3 gives the whole variable domain EPEVTQTPSHQVTQMGQEVILRCVPISNHLYFYWYRQILGQKVEFLVSFYNNEISEKSEIFDDQFSVERPDGSNFTLKIRSTKLEDSAMYFCASSAAGADTQYFGPGTRLTVL.

V is TRBV2 and J is TRBJ2-2, with D unclear. Germline CDR1 reads SNHLY; CDR2 reads FYNNEI. V dropped 2 bases and J dropped 6 bases, with 16 bases sitting between them. There are 16 residues in the CDR3. The DNA of the CDR3 is TGTGCCAGCAGTGAATTCGGCCAGTCCTCTCCCGGGGAGCTGTTTTTT. Translating gives CASSEFGQSSPGELFF.

The chain joins TRBV10-3 to TRBJ2-7, with D possibly being TRBD1 (6 bases). V lost 4 bases, J lost 4 bases, and 17 bases lay in between. The CDR3 spans 15 residues. CDR1 is ENHRY and CDR2 is SYGVKD in the germline V gene. The CDR3 coding sequence is TGTGCCATCAGTGTCCACCGGGACATATCGTACGAGCAGTACTTC. Translation: CAISVHRDISYEQYF.

V is TRBV19 and J is TRBJ1-3; 7 positions agree with TRBD1. Trimming took 6 bases from V and 7 from J; bases not matched to a gene: 3. The CDR3 is made up of 12 amino acids. In germline, CDR1 is LNHDA, CDR2 SQIVND (reference sequence). Written as DNA, the CDR3 is TGTGCCAGTAGGGCACAGGGGAACACCATATATTTT. Its protein is CASRAQGNTIYF.

V is TRBV7-2 and J is TRBJ1-1, with D unclear. The CDR3 loop spans 17 amino acids. V lost 3 bases, J lost 1 base, and 18 bases lay in between. The germline V gene has CDR1 SGHTA and CDR2 FQGNSA. The CDR3 nucleotides read TGTGCCAGCAGCTTTCCCCTTCTAGCGAAAGGGAACACTGAAGCTTTCTTT. This translates into CASSFPLLAKGNTEAFF.

The V call is TRBV14, the J call TRBJ2-1; D remains unclear. The length of the CDR3 is 13 residues. CDR1 SGHDN and CDR2 FVKESK come from the germline V gene. V was cut by 5 bases and J by 6 bases, with 11 bases left in between. CDR3 DNA: TGTGCCAGCAGCACCCGGAGAGTCAATGAGCAGTTCTTC. Protein product: CASSTRRVNEQFF. Supplemented by reference TRBV14 and TRBJ2-1, the full variable domain reads EAGVTQFPSHSVIEKGQTVTLRCDPISGHDNLYWYRRVMGKEIKFLLHFVKESKQDESGMPNNRFLAERTGGTYSTLKVQPAELEDSGVYFCASSTRRVNEQFFGPGTRLTVL.

V and J are TRBV7-9 and TRBJ2-7, with a possible D match to TRBD2 (7 bases). Trimming removed 1 base from V and 6 bases from J, with 10 bases in between. CDR1 is SEHNR, CDR2 FQNEAQ, per germline (reference sequence). The CDR3 runs to 13 residues. The CDR3, as DNA: TGTGCCAGCAGCTTAGTGGGGGGGCCCGAGCAGTACTTC. The encoded protein is CASSLVGGPEQYF.

The genes are TRBV7-9 and TRBJ1-2, with a tentative D call TRBD1 (5 bases). This CDR3 contains 14 residues. Trimming cost V 3 bases and J 7 bases, with 15 bases left between them. Germline lookup yields CDR1 SEHNR and CDR2 FQNEAQ (reference sequence). The CDR3 protein is CASSFYTGSGGYTF. CDR3 DNA sequence: TGTGCCAGCAGCTTCTACACAGGTTCCGGTGGCTACACCTTC.

The rearrangement links TRBV10-2 to TRBJ2-2, with D maybe TRBD1 (6 bases). The CDR3 is made up of 13 amino acids. CDR1 and CDR2 from the germline V gene are WSHSY and SAAADI. Trimming stripped 2 bases from V and 12 bases from J, with 13 bases between. For the CDR3, the DNA is TGCGCCAGCAGTGAGCCCGGGACACCAAAGCTGTTTTTT. Translating it yields CASSEPGTPKLFF.

This clone was recorded only once. The chain carries TRBV5-1 and TRBJ2-7; 7 nucleotides align to TRBD1. V lost 3 bases to trimming and J lost 7 bases; unmatched junction nucleotides: 7. This CDR3 comprises 13 residues. Germline lookup yields CDR1 SGHRS and CDR2 YFSETQ. For the CDR3, the DNA is TGCGCCAGCAGCTCCGGACAGGTCTGGGAGCAGTACTTC. It is translated as CASSSGQVWEQYF.

J is TRBJ2-7 and V is TRBV18; tentative D call: TRBD1 (6 bases). CDR3 length equals 14 residues. Deletions cut 1 base from V and 0 bases from J, with 7 bases between. Per germline, CDR1 KGHSH and CDR2 LQKENI. The CDR3 sequence: CASSPRDTSYEQYF. CDR3 bases: TGTGCCAGCTCACCACGGGACACCTCCTACGAGCAGTACTTC.

CDR3 nucleotide sequence: TGTGCCAGCAGCTTGGGGGCTAGCACCATTCAAGAGACCCAGTACTTC. Translating gives CASSLGASTIQETQYF. This chain uses TRBV5-8 with TRBJ2-5; D perhaps matches TRBD2 (5 bases). The germline V and J ends were trimmed by 0 bases and 2 bases, with 14 bases remaining between them. The CDR3 sequence is 16 residues long. Germline CDR1 and CDR2: SGHTS and YDEGEE.

V gene TRBV28 combines with J gene TRBJ2-5; TRBD2 might be the D (5 bases). Germline loops: CDR1 MDHEN, CDR2 SYDVKM. Deletions cut 8 bases from V and 1 base from J, with 14 bases between. The CDR3 runs to 14 residues. The CDR3 DNA sequence: TGTGCCAGCGGGCCTGGGGAGCCCCAAGAGACCCAGTACTTC. This sequence encodes CASGPGEPQETQYF.